The source of this T cell receptor (beta chain) is a study of regulatory T cells in long-lasting Graves disease. With iRepertoire HTBI primers and Arm-PCR of CDR3 regions, TCR beta libraries were built. TCRdb fed the multiplex PCR reads into MiXCR, producing one record per CDR3 protein. The sample holds about 350,000 distinct CDR3 sequences, roughly a sixth seen once. Ten or more counts support this clonotype. The V gene's germline CDR1 is SGHRS and CDR2 YFSETQ. V lost 7 bases, J lost 9 bases, and 14 bases stayed unmatched. There are 16 residues in the CDR3. As for time point: newly diagnosed GD, antithyroid drugs for less than 3 months. After RNA was extracted from PBMCs, the TCR library was made from it. The data were also submitted as part of a second study, on T cells in Graves' hyperthyroidism and ophthalmopathy. As that study records: Patients were aged 18 to 65, had disease duration under 2 months, and had newly diagnosed hyperthyroidism.

This clonotype originated in a middle-aged man with Graves disease. Sequenced here: peripheral blood mononuclear cells (PBMCs), sampled at new diagnosis, from a patient treated with antithyroid drugs. V gene TRBV5-1 combines with J gene TRBJ2-1; 12 nucleotides align to TRBD2. The CDR3 DNA reads as TGCGCCAGCCGCCGGCTAGCGGGGGGGCGTGGTGGTGAGCAGTTCTTC. Protein: CASRRLAGGRGGEQFF.